These T cell receptor beta chains were read from a single sample in a study of identical twins. A single record per CDR3 protein comes from TCRdb applying MiXCR to the 5' RACE reads. The top ten clones hold 8% to 10% of a sample with about 240,000 distinct CDR3 sequences, more than 9% of them seen once. Sequencing used memory T cells sorted from blood. Receptors originate from a man aged 50 or older in good health. CDR3s include the opening cysteine and the closing phenylalanine or tryptophan. A D gene is named only where the DNA matches it firmly.

CDR3aa,j_gene,d_gene,v_gene
CASRVGRGRSTDTQYF,TRBJ2-3,TRBD2,TRBV11-2
CASSPGLVEQQFF,TRBJ2-1,TRBD2,TRBV7-2
CASLSRGVGWDRPYNEQFF,TRBJ2-1,TRBD1,TRBV23-1
CASSPGQENYEQYF,TRBJ2-7,TRBD1,TRBV18
CASSASGPEQFF,TRBJ2-1,-,TRBV7-9
CASSLSILNTEAFF,TRBJ1-1,-,TRBV27
CASSQRGRGTYEQYF,TRBJ2-7,-,TRBV6-1
CASSLSGIGVNQPQHF,TRBJ1-5,-,TRBV7-2
CASSQGAPDTGELFF,TRBJ2-2,-,TRBV3-1
CSAPRGSGRAYSPLHF,TRBJ1-6,-,TRBV20-1
CASSLVGRDANSPLHF,TRBJ1-6,-,TRBV5-6
CSPTPGVGEQYF,TRBJ2-7,-,TRBV20-1
CASSPTDSSGANVLTF,TRBJ2-6,-,TRBV18
CASSFRENKAQPQHF,TRBJ1-5,-,TRBV5-8
CASSLDFGNTIYF,TRBJ1-3,-,TRBV5-5
CASSYTSGASEQFF,TRBJ2-1,TRBD2,TRBV6-2/TRBV6-3
CSVTQQGGQNQPQHF,TRBJ1-5,-,TRBV29-1
CASSFSENQPQHF,TRBJ1-5,-,TRBV12-3/TRBV12-4
CSARDTGVKDGYTF,TRBJ1-2,TRBD1,TRBV20-1
CSVLQGDTEAFF,TRBJ1-1,TRBD1,TRBV29-1
CASSQDLNRDYGYTF,TRBJ1-2,-,TRBV4-2
CASEGAEEAFF,TRBJ1-1,-,TRBV19
CASSVRAPEQYF,TRBJ2-7,-,TRBV2
CASSPGTQGYTF,TRBJ1-2,-,TRBV18
CASSPGGVTGDGYTF,TRBJ1-2,-,TRBV5-1
CATSVPSGLAADTQYF,TRBJ2-3,TRBD2,TRBV24-1